A selection of T cell receptor beta chains follows, all from one sample in a study of shared clonotypes between healthy human individuals. Repertoires were generated with immunoSEQ multiplex PCR, while TCRdb's copy carries only in-frame clones and drops some. The sample holds about 2.3 million clones, over 90% seen once. Specimen: naive CD4+ T cells from PBMCs. The receptors come from a man aged 18 to 29 in good health. Some clones in this sample may be carry-over from other donors' samples. Both conserved end residues are part of each CDR3. The order of the fields is J gene, CDR3 length, D gene, clone size, V gene, CDR3 protein, CDR3 DNA. The D gene is left open where the match is weak. Rows give clone size only sometimes, using once, few, many, or a class for an expanded clone.

TRBJ2-5 14 TRBD2 . TRBV30 CAWSVLAGGETQYF TGTGCCTGGAGTGTACTGGCGGGAGGGGAGACCCAGTACTTC
TRBJ1-1 14 TRBD1 . TRBV19 CASSRQGETPEAFF TGTGCCAGTAGTCGTCAGGGGGAAACCCCTGAAGCTTTCTTT
TRBJ2-2 15 . . TRBV2 CASSVFGSNTGELFF TGTGCCAGCAGTGTATTCGGGAGTAACACCGGGGAGCTGTTTTTT
TRBJ2-7 14 . . TRBV7-2 CASSFGPASYEQYF TGTGCCAGCAGCTTTGGGCCCGCCTCCTACGAGCAGTACTTC
TRBJ1-5 13 TRBD1 . TRBV30 CAWSQGGGQPQHF TGTGCCTGGAGTCAGGGGGGTGGTCAGCCCCAGCATTTT
TRBJ2-5 14 . . TRBV28 CASRGGRYQETQYF TGTGCCAGCAGAGGGGGAAGATATCAAGAGACCCAGTACTTC
TRBJ1-1 17 . once TRBV5-1 CASSFGTAGWISTEAFF TGCGCCAGCAGCTTCGGGACCGCGGGGTGGATTTCCACTGAAGCTTTCTTT
TRBJ1-1 13 . . TRBV6-6 CASSQRQNTEAFF TGTGCCAGCAGTCAAAGACAGAACACTGAAGCTTTCTTT
TRBJ1-5 13 TRBD1 few TRBV30 CAWGDRGNQPQHF TGTGCCTGGGGGGACAGGGGCAATCAGCCCCAGCATTTT
TRBJ2-1 16 . . TRBV5-1 CASSRTGASSYNEQFF TGCGCCAGCAGCCGTACGGGAGCCTCTTCCTACAATGAGCAGTTCTTC
TRBJ2-7 14 . . TRBV9 CASSPASSFYEQYF TGTGCCAGCAGCCCTGCGAGTAGTTTTTACGAGCAGTACTTC
TRBJ2-3 14 . . TRBV28 CASSLGGRTDTQYF TGTGCCAGCAGTTTAGGGGGACGCACAGATACGCAGTATTTT
TRBJ2-1 17 TRBD2 . TRBV27 CASTRASGSQIYNEQFF TGTGCCAGCACAAGGGCTAGCGGGAGTCAGATCTACAATGAGCAGTTCTTC
TRBJ2-5 15 . . TRBV5-1 CASSLSQGWQETQYF TGCGCCAGCAGCTTGTCGCAGGGCTGGCAAGAGACCCAGTACTTC
TRBJ1-1 12 . few TRBV27 CAGRQLNTEAFF TGTGCCGGCCGACAGTTGAACACTGAAGCTTTCTTT
TRBJ2-1 18 TRBD2 . TRBV6-1 CASSEALTSGRARNEQFF TGTGCCAGCAGTGAAGCGCTTACTAGCGGGAGGGCCAGGAATGAGCAGTTCTTC
TRBJ2-5 15 . . TRBV5-4 CASSLIQGGGETQYF TGTGCCAGCAGCTTGATCCAAGGGGGGGGAGAGACCCAGTACTTC
TRBJ2-7 11 . few TRBV28 CASSNSYEQYF TGTGCCAGCAGTAACAGCTACGAGCAGTACTTC
TRBJ1-1 15 . once TRBV28 CASSLIQRMNTEAFF TGTGCCAGCAGTTTAATACAAAGGATGAACACTGAAGCTTTCTTT
TRBJ1-5 15 . few TRBV5-1 CASSLSSGVNQPQHF TGCGCCAGCAGCTTGTCGTCAGGAGTCAATCAGCCCCAGCATTTT
TRBJ2-1 15 TRBD1 . TRBV28 CASSLPQGARDEQFF TGTGCCAGCAGTTTACCCCAGGGGGCGCGGGATGAGCAGTTCTTC
TRBJ2-3 16 TRBD1 . TRBV19 CASRKPGQGNPKAQYF TGTGCCAGTAGAAAACCGGGACAGGGGAACCCTAAGGCGCAGTATTTT
TRBJ2-3 14 TRBD2 . TRBV5-1 CASSREGNTDTQYF TGCGCCAGCAGCAGGGAGGGGAACACAGATACGCAGTATTTT
TRBJ2-2 14 TRBD1 . TRBV9 CASNRQGGYGELFF TGTGCCAGCAATAGACAGGGCGGATACGGGGAGCTGTTTTTT
TRBJ2-3 14 . . TRBV7-9 CASARSGSTDTQYF TGTGCCAGCGCCCGGTCGGGTAGCACAGATACGCAGTATTTT
TRBJ2-1 18 TRBD2 . TRBV18 CASSPPGLAGGPRNEQFF TGTGCCAGCTCACCACCGGGACTAGCGGGAGGGCCCAGGAATGAGCAGTTCTTC
TRBJ2-7 15 . . TRBV6-1 CASRPKWQAPYEQYF TGTGCCAGCAGACCGAAATGGCAGGCCCCCTACGAGCAGTACTTC
TRBJ1-4 15 TRBD1 once TRBV11-2 CASSSTGVTNEKLFF TGTGCCAGCAGCTCGACAGGGGTGACTAATGAAAAACTGTTTTTT
TRBJ2-7 11 . few TRBV7-9 CASSPAYEQYF TGTGCCAGCAGCCCCGCCTACGAGCAGTACTTC
TRBJ2-5 18 TRBD2 . TRBV15 CATPGVGGSPRPEETQYF TGTGCCACCCCGGGGGTGGGCGGGAGCCCAAGGCCCGAAGAGACCCAGTACTTC
TRBJ2-1 14 . . TRBV11-2 CASSVDYLNNEQFF TGTGCCAGCAGCGTAGACTACTTAAACAATGAGCAGTTCTTC
TRBJ2-3 12 . . TRBV7-9 CASSAQADTQYF TGTGCCAGCAGCGCCCAAGCAGATACGCAGTATTTT
TRBJ2-7 17 TRBD1 . TRBV4-2 CASSPQGTGGSLYEQYF TGTGCCAGCAGCCCCCAAGGGACAGGGGGTTCTCTCTACGAGCAGTACTTC
TRBJ1-2 16 TRBD1 . TRBV5-4 CASSTGRDRGQYGYTF TGTGCCAGCAGCACGGGCCGGGACAGGGGGCAGTATGGCTACACCTTC
TRBJ1-1 12 . . TRBV18 CASSPPRGSLVF TGTGCCAGCTCACCACCCCGGGGTTCTTTGGTCTTT
TRBJ1-1 14 TRBD1 . TRBV7-9 CASSFTGAGTEAFF TGTGCCAGCAGCTTTACAGGGGCGGGCACTGAAGCTTTCTTT
TRBJ2-5 17 TRBD2 . TRBV4-1 CASSQGRASGSMKTQYF TGCGCCAGCAGCCAAGGAAGGGCTAGCGGGAGTATGAAGACCCAGTACTTC
TRBJ2-1 16 TRBD2 . TRBV4-2 CASSPGLAGVLGEQFF TGTGCCAGCAGCCCCGGACTAGCGGGAGTGTTGGGCGAGCAGTTCTTC
TRBJ1-5 14 . . TRBV25-1 CASISGSGNQPQHF TGTGCCAGCATTTCAGGGAGTGGCAATCAGCCCCAGCATTTT
TRBJ2-1 15 TRBD2 . TRBV9 CASSVAAGSLNEQFF TGTGCCAGCAGCGTAGCAGCGGGATCCCTGAATGAGCAGTTCTTC
TRBJ2-1 11 TRBD2 . TRBV20-1 CSAGGGTEQFF TGCAGTGCTGGGGGGGGGACTGAGCAGTTCTTC
TRBJ2-1 16 TRBD2 . TRBV7-6 CASSLRTSGRDNEQFF TGTGCCAGCAGCCTTAGAACTAGCGGGCGGGACAATGAGCAGTTCTTC
TRBJ2-5 12 . . TRBV7-2 CASSLRWETQYF TGTGCCAGCAGCTTAAGGTGGGAGACCCAGTACTTC
TRBJ1-3 16 . . TRBV27 CASSLSGLLSGNTIYF TGTGCCAGCAGTTTATCGGGGCTGCTCTCTGGAAACACCATATATTTT
TRBJ2-3 13 TRBD1 . TRBV29-1 CSVATGVTDTQYF TGCAGCGTTGCGACAGGGGTGACAGATACGCAGTATTTT
TRBJ2-5 17 . . TRBV7-9 CASSPRSAVKGRETQYF TGTGCCAGCAGCCCCAGATCAGCGGTTAAGGGACGAGAGACCCAGTACTTC